These 10 T cell receptor beta chains were sequenced from one sample in a study of T cell responses to AZD1222 COVID-19 vaccine. Generated by immunoSEQ multiplex PCR, the TCRdb table keeps only in-frame clones and is missing some. The sample holds about 97,000 clones, 70% to 90% seen once. The specimen comprised peripheral blood, sampled 28 days after the second AZD1222 dose. All receptors come from an adult who received the AZD1222 COVID-19 vaccine.

The chain couples TRBV6-2 or TRBV6-3 to TRBJ1-6, with D possibly matching TRBD1 (5 bases). CDR3 length equals 13 residues. CDR1 is MNHEY and CDR2 is SVGEGT in the germline V gene. Trimming cost V 6 bases and J 10 bases, with 13 bases left between them. The CDR3: CASSPNTGSPLHF. In DNA form, the CDR3 reads TGTGCCAGCAGCCCTAATACAGGATCACCCCTCCACTTT.

This sequence joins TRBV9 and TRBJ1-2; 12 nucleotides line up with TRBD1. Germline V CDR1 and CDR2: SGDLS, YYNGEE. The CDR3 is made up of 15 amino acids. V gave up 2 bases and J gave up 5 bases; unmatched junction bases: 4. CDR3 sequence (DNA): TGTGCCAGCAGCGTCGGGACAGGGGGCCCTTATGGCTACACCTTC. Translation gives CASSVGTGGPYGYTF.

The chain carries TRBV6-6 and TRBJ2-5; TRBD2 agrees at 7 bases. V gave up 6 bases and J gave up 0 bases; unmatched junction bases: 4. The germline CDR1 and CDR2 sequences are MNHNY and SVGAGI (reference sequence). There are 14 residues in the CDR3. CDR3 loop: CASSFTSDQETQYF. DNA for the CDR3: TGTGCCAGCAGCTTCACTAGCGACCAAGAGACCCAGTACTTC.

The gene calls are TRBV5-4 and TRBJ2-3, with D uncertain. This CDR3 comprises 13 residues. The germline V gene encodes CDR1 SGHNT and CDR2 YYREEE (reference sequence). Trimming took off 5 bases at V and 2 bases at J, with 9 bases between the two ends. The CDR3 loop reads CASSSGFTDTQYF. The CDR3 nucleotides read TGTGCCAGCAGTTCTGGGTTCACAGATACGCAGTATTTT.

This rearrangement joins TRBV5-1 to TRBJ2-7; D is uncertain. V was pared by 4 bases and J by 7 bases, with 15 bases between. Germline lookup yields CDR1 SGHRS and CDR2 YFSETQ. The CDR3 has 13 amino acids. Here the CDR3 DNA reads TGCGCCAGCAGCCCCACTGGGGTGAGGGAGCAGTACTTC. It yields the protein CASSPTGVREQYF. Filled out from reference TRBV5-1 and TRBJ2-7, the complete variable domain reads KAGVTQTPRYLIKTRGQQVTLSCSPISGHRSVSWYQQTPGQGLQFLFEYFSETQRNKGNFPGRFSGRQFSNSRSEMNVSTLELGDSALYLCASSPTGVREQYFGPGTRLTVT.

Of note for this clone: This sample includes further DNA sequences coding for the same CDR3. The V and J genes are TRBV19 and TRBJ1-5; D is undetermined. V shed 4 bases and J shed 4 bases, with 8 bases lying between them. Germline CDR1 LNHDA, CDR2 SQIVND (reference sequence). The CDR3 is made up of 13 amino acids. The CDR3 region has the DNA TGTGCCAGTAGTAACCGGGGTAATCAGCCCCAGCATTTT. Its translation: CASSNRGNQPQHF.

The chain is built from TRBV5-5 and TRBJ2-5; D unclear. The V end lost 0 bases, the J end lost 2 bases, and 5 bases lay between the germline ends. CDR3 size: 13 residues. Germline CDR1 SGHKS, CDR2 YYEKEE (reference sequence). The CDR3 here is CASSLVGQETQYF. As DNA, the CDR3 is TGTGCCAGCAGCTTGGTGGGACAAGAGACCCAGTACTTC.

The chain has TRBV6-2 or TRBV6-3 and TRBJ1-1; tentative D call: TRBD1 (5 bases). The V and J ends lost 5 bases and 10 bases respectively, with 11 bases between them. Per the germline V gene, CDR1 is MNHEY and CDR2 is SVGEGT. The CDR3 has 11 residues. The CDR3 nucleotides read TGTGCCAGCAGTACGGGGGGAAGAGCTTTCTTT. Translating gives CASSTGGRAFF.

There are a few counts of this clone. The CDR3, as DNA: TGTGCCAGCGTTACAGGGTACTCCTACGAGCAGTACTTC. Translating gives CASVTGYSYEQYF. The chain combines TRBV2 with TRBJ2-7, with D perhaps matching TRBD1 (6 bases). This CDR3 is 13 amino acids long. Germline V gene data show CDR1 as SNHLY and CDR2 as FYNNEI. Trimming shortened V by 8 bases and J by 0 bases, and 11 bases separated the two germline ends. Drawing the rest from reference TRBV2 and TRBJ2-7, the complete variable domain is EPEVTQTPSHQVTQMGQEVILRCVPISNHLYFYWYRQILGQKVEFLVSFYNNEISEKSEIFDDQFSVERPDGSNFTLKIRSTKLEDSAMYFCASVTGYSYEQYFGPGTRLTVT.

J is TRBJ2-7 and V is TRBV7-9; D possibly uses TRBD1 or TRBD2 (5 bases each). The V gene lost 9 bases and the J gene lost 5 bases, with 20 bases spanning the gap. The germline V gene has CDR1 SEHNR and CDR2 FQNEAQ (reference sequence). The CDR3 has 14 amino acids. CDR3 bases: TGTGCCAGTCACCCCGGGACCCGTGGGCACGAGCAGTACTTC. Its translation: CASHPGTRGHEQYF.